One and the same sample provided the 7 T cell receptor beta chains below, sequenced in a study of blood T cell repertoires in COVID-19. TCRdb's copy holds only in-frame clones and misses some; the assay was immunoSEQ multiplex PCR. The sample contains roughly 150,000 clones, about 85% of which appear only once. The sample taken for sequencing was peripheral blood. The receptors come from a man older than 75 with COVID-19, enrolled during active disease.

The J gene is TRBJ1-5, the V gene TRBV4-3; D is unclear. The CDR3 extends over 14 amino acids. Trimming shortened V by 11 bases and J by 6 bases, and 20 bases separated the two germline ends. Germline CDR1 reads LGHNA; CDR2 reads YSLEER. The CDR3 nucleotides are TGCGCCGGCCTCAAGCGCCAGTGGAGTCAGCCCCAGCATTTT. As protein: CAGLKRQWSQPQHF.

The chain couples TRBV19 to TRBJ1-1; 8 bases map to TRBD1. Germline V gene lookup returns CDR1 LNHDA and CDR2 SQIVND (reference sequence). The CDR3 loop spans 13 amino acids. The V gene end was trimmed by 6 bases and the J gene end by 4 bases; junction bases not matched to a gene: 4. The CDR3 protein is CASRDRVSTEAFF. Written as DNA, the CDR3 is TGTGCCAGTAGGGACAGGGTATCCACTGAAGCTTTCTTT.

The genes are TRBV3-1 (or the pseudogene TRBV3-2) and TRBJ1-5; a possible D gene is TRBD1 (6 bases). V was shortened by 4 bases and J by 3 bases, with 13 bases between the two germline ends. Looked up from germline, CDR1 is LGHDT and CDR2 is YNNKEL (reference sequence). The CDR3 loop spans 15 amino acids. In DNA, the CDR3 is TGTGCCAGCAGCCCAGGGACACAAGTCAATCAGCCCCAGCATTTT. Residues: CASSPGTQVNQPQHF.

The J gene is TRBJ2-7, the V gene TRBV7-3; TRBD1 aligns across 9 bases. The germline V gene has CDR1 SGHTA and CDR2 FQGTGA. The J segment lost 5 bases and the V segment lost 2 bases, leaving 7 bases of the junction unmatched. The CDR3 spans 15 residues. This chain's CDR3 is CASSLSGQGSHEQYF. The CDR3 DNA follows: TGTGCCAGCAGCTTATCCGGACAGGGGTCTCACGAGCAGTACTTC.

The chain is built from TRBV7-9 and TRBJ2-2; TRBD1 matches 8 bases. The CDR3 length is 14 residues. With 5 bases clipped from V and 4 bases from J, the junction kept 3 bases outside the gene matches. Germline-derived CDR1 and CDR2 are SEHNR and FQNEAQ (reference sequence). The CDR3 DNA sequence: TGTGCCAGCAGCCGGACAGGGCGCACCGGGGAGCTGTTTTTT. Protein product: CASSRTGRTGELFF.

V usage is TRBV5-1 and J usage is TRBJ2-1, with TRBD2 identical over 9 bases. After removal of 8 bases from V and 8 bases from J, the junction contained 8 bases not matched to a gene. The CDR3 spans 13 residues. The germline gives CDR1 SGHRS, CDR2 YFSETQ. CDR3 in amino acids: CASARGGRDEQFF. The CDR3 DNA reads TGCGCCAGTGCGCGGGGGGGCCGCGATGAGCAGTTCTTC.

V is TRBV10-2 and J is TRBJ1-2, with D maybe TRBD1 (6 bases). The V gene's germline CDR1 is WSHSY and CDR2 SAAADI. This CDR3 has 13 residues. V was pared by 4 bases and J by 6 bases, with 12 bases between. The CDR3 protein is CASSAYREDGYTF. The CDR3 DNA is TGCGCCAGCAGTGCCTACAGGGAAGATGGCTACACCTTC.